This T cell receptor (beta chain) was sequenced for a study of blood T cell repertoires in COVID-19. Study-wide background: The United States, Italy and Spain supplied acute and convalescent COVID-19 samples.

Assay: immunoSEQ multiplex PCR; the TCRdb copy retains only in-frame clones and omits some. The table has about 260,000 clones, approximately 86% seen once. The CDR3 has 13 residues. V was pared by 0 bases and J by 8 bases, with 11 bases between. CDR1 and CDR2 from the germline V gene are GTSNPN and SVGIG (reference sequence). The chain joins TRBV30 to TRBJ2-1, with D possibly TRBD2 on 6 matching bases. Material: peripheral blood. This clonotype originated in a woman aged 55-69 years with COVID-19, enrolled during active disease. The CDR3: CAWSVGGGDEQFF. In DNA, the CDR3 is TGTGCCTGGAGTGTGGGAGGCGGCGATGAGCAGTTCTTC.